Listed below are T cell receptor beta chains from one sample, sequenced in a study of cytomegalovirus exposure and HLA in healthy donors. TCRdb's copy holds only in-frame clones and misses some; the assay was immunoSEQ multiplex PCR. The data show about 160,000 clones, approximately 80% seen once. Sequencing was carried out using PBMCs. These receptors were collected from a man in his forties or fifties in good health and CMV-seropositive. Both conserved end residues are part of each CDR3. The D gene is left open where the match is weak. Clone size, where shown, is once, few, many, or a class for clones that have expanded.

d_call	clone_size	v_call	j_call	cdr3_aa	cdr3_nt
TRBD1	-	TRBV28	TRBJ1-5	CALQGAGGQPQHF	TGTGCCTTACAGGGGGCGGGAGGTCAGCCCCAGCATTTT
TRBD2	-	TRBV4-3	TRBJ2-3	CASSQDVAGKALDTQYF	TGCGCCAGCAGCCAAGACGTAGCGGGGAAGGCATTGGATACGCAGTATTTT
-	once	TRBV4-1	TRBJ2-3	CASSPGTDTQYF	TGCGCCAGCAGCCCTGGCACAGATACGCAGTATTTT
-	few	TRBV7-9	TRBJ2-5	CASSLYISSQETQYF	TGTGCCAGCAGCTTATATATCTCGTCCCAAGAGACCCAGTACTTC
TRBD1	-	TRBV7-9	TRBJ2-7	CASRGTGGAWYF	TGTGCCAGCAGGGGGACAGGGGGCGCTTGGTACTTC
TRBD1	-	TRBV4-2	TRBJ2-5	CASSQDRGRETQYF	TGTGCCAGCAGCCAGGACAGGGGCCGGGAGACCCAGTACTTC
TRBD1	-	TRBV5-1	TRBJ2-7	CASSWAGTVSYEQYF	TGCGCCAGCAGCTGGGCCGGGACAGTCTCCTACGAGCAGTACTTC
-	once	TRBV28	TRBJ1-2	CASSSDGQIYGYTF	TGTGCCAGCAGTTCCGACGGACAGATCTATGGCTACACCTTC
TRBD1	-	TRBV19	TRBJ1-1	CASTSTGGVVTEAFF	TGTGCCAGTACCTCGACAGGGGGCGTCGTCACTGAAGCTTTCTTT
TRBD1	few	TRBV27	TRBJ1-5	CASSLSGGQGGNQPQHF	TGTGCCAGCAGTTTATCGGGGGGACAGGGTGGCAATCAGCCCCAGCATTTT
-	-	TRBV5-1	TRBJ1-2	CASSLERDNYGYTF	TGCGCCAGCAGCTTGGAGAGGGATAACTATGGCTACACCTTC
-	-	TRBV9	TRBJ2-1	CASSVADLNEQFF	TGTGCCAGCAGCGTAGCAGATCTCAATGAGCAGTTCTTC
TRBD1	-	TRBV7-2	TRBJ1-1	CASSSRQGAGQAFF	TGTGCCAGCAGCTCAAGACAGGGGGCCGGTCAAGCTTTCTTT